This TCR beta chain was identified in a study of T-cell reconstitution after alpha-beta-depleted transplantation in children. The V and J ends lost 6 bases and 9 bases respectively, with 11 bases between them. The CDR3 has 11 residues. Construction of the TCRbeta library involved unique molecular identifiers. MiXCR, run by TCRdb on the PCR reads, gives a single entry per CDR3 protein. The sample gives some 500,000 distinct CDR3 sequences, approximately 32% of which show up once; about 2.3% is in the top ten. This receptor was identified in a human donor who donated a stem cell graft to a child with aplastic anemia. The V call is TRBV12-3 or TRBV12-4, the J call TRBJ1-2; D not resolved. This sample comprised PBMCs from the stem cell graft donor, obtained from the stem cell graft. This CDR3 is CASSRDGSYTF. As DNA, the CDR3 is TGTGCCAGCAGCCGCGACGGAAGCTACACCTTC.